This TCR beta chain was recovered during a study of CD4 T cells in relation to SARS-CoV-2 and coronaviruses. Naive and memory CD4+ T cell DNA was deep-sequenced without culture. Sequencing used immunoSEQ multiplex PCR; TCRdb keeps in-frame clones, though not all of them. This table holds some 60,000 clones, roughly 94% found once. This CDR3 contains 12 residues. V gave up 7 bases and J gave up 1 base, with 10 bases separating them. Per the germline V gene, CDR1 is SQVTM and CDR2 is ANQGSEA. The receptor was isolated from an adult with COVID-19. V is TRBV29-1 and J is TRBJ1-1, with TRBD1 as a possible D gene (6 bases). What was sequenced was naive CD4+ T cells from PBMCs. Regarding subset: naive CD4+ T cells isolated by negative enrichment. In DNA form, the CDR3 reads TGCAGCGCCCGGGGACAGAACACTGAAGCTTTCTTT. As protein: CSARGQNTEAFF. The full variable domain, completed using reference TRBV29-1 and TRBJ1-1, is SAVISQKPSRDICQRGTSLTIQCQVDSQVTMMFWYRQQPGQSLTLIATANQGSEATYESGFVIDKFPISRPNLTFSTLTVSNMSPEDSSIYLCSARGQNTEAFFGQGTRLTVV.